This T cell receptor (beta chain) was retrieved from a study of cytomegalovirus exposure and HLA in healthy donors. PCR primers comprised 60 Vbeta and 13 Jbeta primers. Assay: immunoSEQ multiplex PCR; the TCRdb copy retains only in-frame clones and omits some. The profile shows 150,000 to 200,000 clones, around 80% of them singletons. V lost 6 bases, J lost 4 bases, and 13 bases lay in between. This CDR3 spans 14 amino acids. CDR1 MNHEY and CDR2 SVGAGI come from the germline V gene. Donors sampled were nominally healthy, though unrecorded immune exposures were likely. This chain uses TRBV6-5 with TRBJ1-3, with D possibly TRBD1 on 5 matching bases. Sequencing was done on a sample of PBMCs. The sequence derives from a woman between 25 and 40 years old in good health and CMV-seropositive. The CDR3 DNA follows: TGTGCCAGCAGGCCCAGGGTCTCCGGAAACACCATATATTTT. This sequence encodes CASRPRVSGNTIYF.